The 25 T cell receptor beta chains given below trace back to one sample, sequenced in a study of PD-1 blockade in classical Hodgkin lymphoma. Time point given: cycle 4 day 1 (C4D1), after around six weeks of nivolumab. Exposure to brentuximab vedotin varied, and each patient had relapsed following autologous stem cell transplantation. The data were produced by immunoSEQ multiplex PCR, yet TCRdb's version contains in-frame clones alone and is incomplete. The sample holds several thousand clones, about 80% seen once. The source material was peripheral blood mononuclear cells (PBMCs), sampled before the fourth cycle of nivolumab. These TCRs come from a human donor with classical Hodgkin lymphoma.

The chain joins TRBV19 to TRBJ1-3; D unclear. V was cut by 4 bases and J by 0 bases, with 10 bases left in between. CDR3 length equals 15 residues. From germline, CDR1 is LNHDA and CDR2 SQIVND (reference sequence). The CDR3 sequence is CASSTTFSSGNTIYF. CDR3 nucleotide sequence: TGTGCCAGTAGTACCACTTTCAGCTCTGGAAACACCATATATTTT.

The table lists this clone with a few counts. This chain links TRBV5-6 with TRBJ2-1, with TRBD2 matching over 8 bases. Germline V gene lookup returns CDR1 SGHDT and CDR2 YYEEEE. V shed 0 bases, J shed 7 bases, and the junction held 6 bases outside the gene matches. CDR3 length: 15 amino acids. The CDR3 nucleotides are TGTGCCAGCAGCTTGGTTCCAGCGGGAGAGAATGAGCAGTTCTTC. Protein product: CASSLVPAGENEQFF.

The CDR3 nucleotides read TGTGCCACCAGCAGTAACAGTGACTATGGCTACACCTTC. It specifies CATSSNSDYGYTF. V is TRBV15 and J is TRBJ1-2; D remains unclear. The CDR3 runs 13 residues. The V gene's germline CDR1 is LNHNV and CDR2 YYDKDF (reference sequence). V dropped 3 bases and J dropped 3 bases, with 8 bases sitting between them.

CDR3 in DNA: TGTGCCAGCACTCTAGGGGGCTCCTACAATGAGCAGTTCTTC. This sequence encodes CASTLGGSYNEQFF. The V call is TRBV28, the J call TRBJ2-1; perhaps TRBD1 as D (6 bases). V was pared by 7 bases and J by 0 bases, with 10 bases between. Germline V gives CDR1 MDHEN, CDR2 SYDVKM. This CDR3 region has 14 residues.

J is TRBJ1-3 and V is TRBV28; TRBD1 is a possible D gene (6 bases). The length of the CDR3 is 15 residues. V was cut by 6 bases and J by 3 bases, with 15 bases left in between. Germline V gene sequence: CDR1 MDHEN, CDR2 SYDVKM. The CDR3 nucleotides are TGTGCCAGCAGGCTACAGGGTGGGGGTGGAAACACCATATATTTT. It codes for CASRLQGGGGNTIYF.

V gene TRBV11-2 combines with J gene TRBJ1-1; D is unclear. V lost 2 bases, J lost 6 bases, and 10 bases lay in between. CDR3 length equals 13 residues. The germline CDR1 and CDR2 sequences are SGHAT and FQNNGV. CDR3 sequence (DNA): TGTGCCAGCAGCTTAATGACCATCGCTGAAGCTTTCTTT. Protein sequence: CASSLMTIAEAFF.

The chain joins TRBV10-2 to TRBJ1-6; TRBD1 matches 9 bases. Germline loops: CDR1 WSHSY, CDR2 SAAADI. The length of the CDR3 is 13 residues. J was trimmed by 7 bases and V by 10 bases; bases with no gene match: 5. CDR3 bases: TGCGCCACCAAGACAGGGGGGAATTCACCCCTCCACTTT. The encoded protein is CATKTGGNSPLHF.

The V gene is TRBV7-8, the J gene TRBJ1-1; TRBD1 agrees at 8 bases. Germline assignment: CDR1 SGHVS and CDR2 FQNEAQ. There are 13 residues in the CDR3. J gave up 6 bases and V 4 bases, and 4 bases lay outside the gene matches. CDR3 protein: CASSSDRGAEAFF. CDR3 DNA: TGTGCCAGCAGCTCTGACAGGGGCGCTGAAGCTTTCTTT.

This clone appeared a few times. The genes are TRBV7-2 and TRBJ1-3; D is undetermined. CDR1 is SGHTA and CDR2 is FQGNSA in the germline V gene. CDR3 length equals 16 residues. V lost 1 base and J 0 bases, leaving 10 bases between the germline ends. This CDR3 is CASSLVIGSSGNTIYF. In DNA form, the CDR3 reads TGTGCCAGCAGCTTAGTTATAGGAAGCTCTGGAAACACCATATATTTT.

V usage is TRBV2 and J usage is TRBJ2-1; 7 bases line up with TRBD2. V gave up 8 bases and J gave up 1 base; unmatched junction bases: 5. CDR3 length: 14 amino acids. Germline V gene data show CDR1 as SNHLY and CDR2 as FYNNEI. The CDR3 reads CASWGGRSYNEQFF. In nucleotides, the CDR3 is TGTGCCAGCTGGGGAGGGAGATCCTACAATGAGCAGTTCTTC.

This chain uses TRBV7-3 with TRBJ2-3, with D possibly TRBD2 on 5 matching bases. CDR1 and CDR2 from the germline V gene are SGHTA and FQGTGA. The CDR3 runs to 14 residues. V lost 5 bases, J lost 2 bases, and 11 bases lay in between. CDR3 DNA: TGTGCCAGCAGCCCCCACCGGGACACAGATACGCAGTATTTT. It codes for CASSPHRDTDTQYF.

The V gene is TRBV13, the J gene TRBJ2-7, with D perhaps matching TRBD2 (6 bases). The germline gives CDR1 PRHDT, CDR2 FYEKMQ (reference sequence). Trimming pared 5 bases from V and 2 bases from J, leaving 13 bases between. This CDR3 comprises 14 residues. CDR3 region: CASSPRDWTYEQYF. DNA of the CDR3: TGTGCCAGCAGCCCCCGGGACTGGACCTACGAGCAGTACTTC.

The chain is built from TRBV10-3 and TRBJ2-3; D possibly corresponds to TRBD2 (5 bases). The V and J ends lost 10 bases and 4 bases respectively, with 12 bases between them. Germline V gives CDR1 ENHRY, CDR2 SYGVKD. The CDR3 extends over 12 amino acids. The CDR3 spells CATRGQPDTQYF. The CDR3 DNA sequence: TGTGCCACCCGCGGGCAGCCAGATACGCAGTATTTT.

The chain uses TRBV29-1 and TRBJ2-1; 9 bases agree with TRBD2. Germline CDR1 and CDR2: SQVTM and ANQGSEA. This CDR3 contains 15 residues. V trimming: 6 bases; J trimming: 0 bases; junction bases outside the gene matches: 6. The DNA for the CDR3 is TGCAGCGTCGAGAGCGGGAGGAGCTCCTACAATGAGCAGTTCTTC. This sequence encodes CSVESGRSSYNEQFF.

This chain connects TRBV5-1 to TRBJ1-2, with D possibly being TRBD1 (5 bases). The CDR3 is made up of 13 amino acids. V was pared by 0 bases and J by 7 bases, with 10 bases between. Per the germline V gene, CDR1 is SGHRS and CDR2 is YFSETQ. Here the CDR3 reads CASSLEGAGGYTF. Written as DNA, the CDR3 is TGCGCCAGCAGCTTGGAAGGGGCTGGTGGCTACACCTTC.

This chain links TRBV4-2 with TRBJ2-2; D not resolved. The CDR3 has 13 amino acids. Germline CDR1 and CDR2: LGHNA and YNFKEQ. Trimming took off 0 bases at V and 6 bases at J, with 5 bases between the two ends. The CDR3 spells CASSQDLSGELFF. The CDR3 DNA sequence: TGTGCCAGCAGCCAAGATCTGTCCGGGGAGCTGTTTTTT.

The chain uses TRBV5-4 and TRBJ2-7; 9 positions agree with TRBD1. After removal of 1 base from V and 4 bases from J, the junction contained 3 bases not matched to a gene. Germline V gives CDR1 SGHNT, CDR2 YYREEE (reference sequence). This CDR3 has 14 residues. The CDR3 sequence is CASSLPGQGYEQYF. CDR3 bases: TGTGCCAGCAGCTTGCCGGGACAGGGTTACGAGCAGTACTTC.

The chain carries TRBV5-5 and TRBJ1-6, with D possibly matching TRBD1 (5 bases). Trimming stripped 2 bases from V and 13 bases from J, with 16 bases between. CDR1 SGHKS and CDR2 YYEKEE come from the germline V gene (reference sequence). The CDR3 length is 14 residues. The CDR3 DNA reads TGTGCCAGCAGCTTACTCGACAGCCCAAGCCCCCTCCACTTT. This sequence encodes CASSLLDSPSPLHF.

The rearrangement links TRBV19 to TRBJ2-7, with D possibly matching TRBD1 (6 bases). The CDR3 covers 16 residues. The germline V gene encodes CDR1 LNHDA and CDR2 SQIVND (reference sequence). The V end lost 1 base, the J end lost 2 bases, and 15 bases lay between the germline ends. In nucleotides, the CDR3 is TGTGCCAGTAGTATAGGCTCCGGACAGACTACCTACGAGCAGTACTTC. It specifies CASSIGSGQTTYEQYF.

The sample holds a few counts of this clone. The V and J genes are TRBV5-1 and TRBJ2-2, with D perhaps matching TRBD1 (5 bases). Trimming took 5 bases from V and 1 from J, leaving 12 bases between them. CDR1 and CDR2 from the germline V gene are SGHRS and YFSETQ. The CDR3 consists of 15 residues. The CDR3 DNA follows: TGCGCCAGCAGTGCTGGGCAGGGGAACACCGGGGAGCTGTTTTTT. As protein: CASSAGQGNTGELFF.

The rearrangement links TRBV4-2 to TRBJ1-5, with TRBD1 matching over 8 bases. Germline V CDR1 and CDR2: LGHNA, YNFKEQ. The CDR3 extends over 16 amino acids. Trimming took 2 bases from V and 6 from J; bases not matched to a gene: 9. As DNA, the CDR3 is TGTGCCAGCAGCCAACGATTTGACAGGGGCGGTCAGCCCCAGCATTTT. Amino acid sequence: CASSQRFDRGGQPQHF.

V is TRBV10-1 and J is TRBJ2-7, with TRBD2 as a possible D gene (5 bases). CDR3 size: 13 residues. V lost 4 bases to trimming and J lost 1 base, with 8 bases between them. The germline gives CDR1 WNHNN, CDR2 SYGVQD (reference sequence). DNA of the CDR3: TGCGCCAGCAGTGGCCGGGGATCCTACGAGCAGTACTTC. Translation gives CASSGRGSYEQYF.

This clone was seen a handful of times. The chain is built from TRBV5-5 and TRBJ2-1, with D maybe TRBD1 (5 bases). Trimming left V 4 bases short and J 14 bases short, with 16 bases between. Germline V gene sequence: CDR1 SGHKS, CDR2 YYEKEE (reference sequence). The CDR3 consists of 12 residues. The CDR3 is CASSPDRGIKFF. The CDR3 region has the DNA TGTGCCAGCAGCCCGGATAGGGGAATCAAGTTCTTC.

The chain recombines TRBV2 with TRBJ2-3, with 7 bases matching TRBD1. The J segment lost 0 bases and the V segment lost 3 bases, leaving 6 bases of the junction unmatched. This CDR3 region has 16 residues. Per germline, CDR1 SNHLY and CDR2 FYNNEI. In nucleotides, the CDR3 is TGTGCCAGCAGTGACTGGACAGGAACTAGCACAGATACGCAGTATTTT. This codes for CASSDWTGTSTDTQYF.

Of note for this clone: A read error may account for a junction end that differs from germline. The chain employs TRBV7-4 and TRBJ2-6; no clear D gene. From germline, CDR1 is SGHVT and CDR2 SQSDAQ. The length of the CDR3 is 18 residues. CDR3 sequence (DNA): TGTGCCAGCAGCATAGCCTACAGCTCACAAAGTCGGGCCAACGTCCTGACTTTC. It codes for CASSIAYSSQSRANVLTF. The variable domain in full, with the rest retrieved from reference TRBV7-4 and TRBJ2-6, is GAGVSQSPRYKVAKRGRDVALRCDSISGHVTLYWYRQTLGQGSEVLTYSQSDAQRDKSGRPSGRFSAERPERSVSTLKIQRTEQGDSAVYLCASSIAYSSQSRANVLTFGAGSRLTVL.